The T cell receptor beta chain under discussion was sequenced for a study of cytomegalovirus exposure and HLA in healthy donors. Overall study findings and caveats: Analyzed later, association rates of TCRs varied across HLA loci, with DRB1 most and HLA-C fewest.

Trimming stripped 3 bases from V and 4 bases from J, with 9 bases between. Germline CDR1 is MGHDK and CDR2 is SYGVNS. The CDR3 sequence is 13 residues long. This clone appeared a single time. The antigen remains undetermined. The PCR employed 60 Vbeta primers together with 13 Jbeta primers. TCRdb keeps only in-frame clones here, not all; method: immunoSEQ multiplex PCR. Counted here are roughly 100,000 clones, roughly 82% occurring once; the ten biggest clones make up 10%. Sequencing was carried out using PBMCs. This receptor was identified in a man aged 45-65 years in good health and CMV-seronegative. V gene TRBV25-1 combines with J gene TRBJ1-1; D is uncertain. The CDR3 nucleotides are TGTGCCAGCAGTGATGAGGTGGGCACTGAAGCTTTCTTT. Translating gives CASSDEVGTEAFF.